The 18 T cell receptor beta chains given below trace back to one sample, sequenced in a study of blood T cell repertoires in COVID-19. The protocol was immunoSEQ multiplex PCR, while the TCRdb copy is restricted to in-frame clones and leaves out a portion. This table holds 100,000 to 150,000 clones, 85% to 90% found once. Sequencing was performed on peripheral blood. The receptors stem from a man aged 45-65 years with active COVID-19.

The DNA of the CDR3 is TGTGCTAGTGGGGAGAACTCGAACACCGGGGAGCTGTTTTTT. Residues: CASGENSNTGELFF. This sequence joins TRBV12-5 and TRBJ2-2; D remains ambiguous. Germline CDR1 reads LGHNT; CDR2 reads FRNRAP. The V gene lost 6 bases and the J gene lost 0 bases, with 8 bases spanning the gap. The CDR3 consists of 14 residues.

The chain carries TRBV9 and TRBJ2-2; possibly TRBD2 for D (5 bases). Per the germline V gene, CDR1 is SGDLS and CDR2 is YYNGEE. V lost 0 bases to trimming and J lost 4 bases, with 13 bases between them. The CDR3 spans 16 residues. CDR3 loop: CASSVEPTTGTGELFF. The CDR3 DNA reads TGTGCCAGCAGCGTAGAGCCGACTACGGGCACCGGGGAGCTGTTTTTT.

The V gene is TRBV4-3, the J gene TRBJ1-3; perhaps TRBD1 as D (5 bases). The CDR3 is made up of 15 amino acids. The V gene lost 0 bases and the J gene lost 4 bases, with 10 bases spanning the gap. Germline CDR1 LGHNA, CDR2 YSLEER. The CDR3 protein is CASSQDGAGGNTIYF. The CDR3 DNA reads TGCGCCAGCAGCCAAGATGGGGCCGGGGGAAACACCATATATTTT.

This sequence joins TRBV30 and TRBJ2-7, with 11 bases aligning to TRBD1. The germline V gene encodes CDR1 GTSNPN and CDR2 SVGIG (reference sequence). This CDR3 has 14 residues. Losses at the gene ends were 0 bases for V and 5 bases for J; bases not matched to a gene: 3. The chain's CDR3 is CAWSVGTGGHEQYF. DNA of the CDR3: TGTGCCTGGAGTGTCGGGACAGGGGGACACGAGCAGTACTTC.

This chain uses TRBV29-1 with TRBJ2-5; 9 bases are shared with TRBD2. There are 15 residues in the CDR3. J was trimmed by 3 bases and V by 5 bases; bases with no gene match: 10. CDR1 and CDR2 (germline): SQVTM, ANQGSEA. This CDR3 is CSVSPASGVEETQYF. CDR3 DNA sequence: TGCAGCGTTTCCCCCGCTAGCGGGGTGGAAGAGACCCAGTACTTC.

The chain recombines TRBV6-2 or TRBV6-3 with TRBJ1-5, with D tentatively TRBD1 (5 bases). V lost 3 bases, J lost 9 bases, and 12 bases lay in between. CDR1 MNHEY and CDR2 SVGEGT come from the germline V gene. The CDR3 has 13 residues. Here the CDR3 reads CASSYAGIGPQHF. DNA of the CDR3: TGTGCCAGCAGTTATGCAGGGATTGGGCCCCAGCATTTT.

This rearrangement joins TRBV5-5 to TRBJ1-1; no firm D call. The CDR3 is 13 amino acids. Trimming removed 5 bases at V and 0 bases at J, with 8 bases between. Germline V gene data show CDR1 as SGHKS and CDR2 as YYEKEE (reference sequence). CDR3 amino acids: CASSYGMNTEAFF. The CDR3 coding sequence is TGTGCCAGCAGTTACGGGATGAACACTGAAGCTTTCTTT. Variable domain in full (rest from reference TRBV5-5 and TRBJ1-1): DAGVTQSPTHLIKTRGQQVTLRCSPISGHKSVSWYQQVLGQGPQFIFQYYEKEERGRGNFPDRFSARQFPNYSSELNVNALLLGDSALYLCASSYGMNTEAFFGQGTRLTVV.

V and J are TRBV12-3 or TRBV12-4 and TRBJ2-3, with 7 positions matching TRBD2. The CDR3 runs to 12 residues. After removal of 7 bases from V and 8 bases from J, the junction contained 6 bases not matched to a gene. The CDR3 region has the DNA TGTGCCAGCATCCTAGCGGAGGGTACGCAGTATTTT. This translates into CASILAEGTQYF.

The V and J genes are TRBV10-3 and TRBJ2-3; 10 bases are a match to TRBD2. This CDR3 region has 15 residues. Germline loops: CDR1 ENHRY, CDR2 SYGVKD. With V trimmed by 4 bases and J by 5 bases, 6 bases remained unmatched. The CDR3 region is CAISALAGGLDTQYF. The CDR3 DNA follows: TGTGCCATCAGTGCTTTAGCGGGGGGTTTAGATACGCAGTATTTT.

This clone was counted a single time. The V call is TRBV7-2, the J call TRBJ2-3; tentative D call: TRBD2 (6 bases). This CDR3 spans 16 amino acids. The V end was cut by 1 base, the J end by 1 base, with 12 bases between. From germline, CDR1 is SGHTA and CDR2 FQGNSA. CDR3 amino acids: CASSLGGTPGTDTQYF. CDR3 nucleotides: TGTGCCAGCAGCTTAGGCGGGACCCCCGGCACAGATACGCAGTATTTT.

The rearrangement uses TRBV6-2 or TRBV6-3 and TRBJ2-3; D may be TRBD2 (5 bases). This CDR3 spans 17 amino acids. The germline V and J ends were trimmed by 0 bases and 2 bases, with 15 bases remaining between them. CDR1 MNHEY and CDR2 SVGEGT come from the germline V gene. The CDR3 DNA reads TGTGCCAGCAGTTACTCGAGGGTACGGAGGAACACAGATACGCAGTATTTT. Protein: CASSYSRVRRNTDTQYF.

The genes are TRBV7-6 and TRBJ2-1, with 15 nucleotides matching TRBD2. Per the germline V gene, CDR1 is SGHVS and CDR2 is FNYEAQ. The CDR3 totals 16 residues. J gave up 7 bases and V 5 bases, and 6 bases lay outside the gene matches. The CDR3: CASSPRTSGGGNEQFF. The CDR3, as DNA: TGTGCCAGCAGCCCCCGGACTAGCGGGGGGGGTAATGAGCAGTTCTTC. Drawing the rest from reference TRBV7-6 and TRBJ2-1, the complete variable domain is GAGVSQSPRYKVTKRGQDVALRCDPISGHVSLYWYRQALGQGPEFLTYFNYEAQQDKSGLPNDRFSAERPEGSISTLTIQRTEQRDSAMYRCASSPRTSGGGNEQFFGPGTRLTVL.

V usage is TRBV6-1 and J usage is TRBJ2-5, with a tentative D call TRBD1 (5 bases). Germline CDR1 and CDR2: MNHNS and SASEGT. Trimming left V 3 bases short and J 4 bases short, with 12 bases between. This CDR3 region has 14 residues. CDR3 protein: CASSELPQGETQYF. In nucleotides, the CDR3 is TGTGCCAGCAGTGAGCTACCCCAGGGAGAGACCCAGTACTTC.

The V gene is TRBV2, the J gene TRBJ2-3; D gene uncertain. The V and J ends lost 5 bases and 0 bases respectively, with 18 bases between them. Germline values: CDR1 SNHLY, CDR2 FYNNEI. CDR3 length: 17 residues. This CDR3 reads CASSPHLTVTSTDTQYF. CDR3 bases: TGTGCCAGCAGTCCCCATCTAACGGTTACTAGCACAGATACGCAGTATTTT.

The chain employs TRBV13 and TRBJ2-3; 8 positions match TRBD2. Germline V lookup: CDR1 PRHDT, CDR2 FYEKMQ (reference sequence). J lost 7 bases, V lost 5 bases, and 8 bases had no gene match. The CDR3 runs 14 residues. CDR3 sequence: CASSDPGGPHTQYF. CDR3 DNA sequence: TGTGCCAGCAGCGACCCGGGGGGGCCGCATACGCAGTATTTT.

The chain has TRBV7-8 and TRBJ2-5; 9 positions agree with TRBD2. Germline V gives CDR1 SGHVS, CDR2 FQNEAQ. The CDR3 is 16 residues long. Unmatched junction bases numbered 11, after V lost 5 bases and J lost 4 bases. The CDR3 loop reads CASSPGGGGPSETQYF. The DNA for the CDR3 is TGTGCCAGCAGCCCCGGCGGGGGGGGCCCCTCAGAGACCCAGTACTTC.

This clone has just one count. The gene calls are TRBV19 and TRBJ2-5; 9 bases align to TRBD2. Trimming took 5 bases from V and 5 from J; bases not matched to a gene: 3. Looked up from germline, CDR1 is LNHDA and CDR2 is SQIVND (reference sequence). The CDR3 contains 13 residues. The CDR3: CASSPRGGETQYF. The CDR3 nucleotides read TGTGCCAGTAGTCCGCGGGGGGGGGAGACCCAGTACTTC.

This sequence joins TRBV7-2 and TRBJ2-2; TRBD2 agrees at 11 bases. CDR3 size: 19 residues. CDR1 SGHTA and CDR2 FQGNSA come from the germline V gene. Trimming at V came to 3 bases and at J to 4 bases, leaving 13 bases not matched to a gene. The CDR3 DNA follows: TGTGCCAGCAGCTTCCGTAGCGGGGGGGCCAGTGTTCTCACCGGGGAGCTGTTTTTT. This encodes CASSFRSGGASVLTGELFF.